Below, 26 T cell receptor beta chains from the same sample are listed, as sequenced in a study of shared clonotypes between healthy human individuals. Positive CCR7 selection of CD45RO-negative cells yielded the naive CD8 cells, and terminally differentiated effector memory CD45RA+ cells were excluded. Repertoires were generated with immunoSEQ multiplex PCR, while TCRdb's copy carries only in-frame clones and drops some. The sample consists of about 2.1 million clones, around 93% of them appearing once. Sequencing was carried out using naive CD8+ T cells from PBMCs. These TCRs come from a man aged 18 to 30 in good health. Some clones in this sample may be carry-over from other donors' samples.

V gene TRBV10-3 combines with J gene TRBJ1-1, with D possibly being TRBD1 (6 bases). Trimming took off 6 bases at V and 1 base at J, with 9 bases between the two ends. CDR3 length equals 13 residues. Germline CDR1 is ENHRY and CDR2 is SYGVKD. The CDR3, as DNA: TGTGCCATCAGGACGGACAGGAACACTGAAGCTTTCTTT. Translation gives CAIRTDRNTEAFF.

This chain connects TRBV25-1 to TRBJ1-3; no reliable D call. CDR1 is MGHDK and CDR2 is SYGVNS in the germline V gene. The CDR3 runs to 15 residues. Trimming left V 9 bases short and J 0 bases short, with 15 bases between. The CDR3 DNA is TGTGCCAGTCACGCCGGCCGGAGCTCTGGAAACACCATATATTTT. It specifies CASHAGRSSGNTIYF.

The genes are TRBV13 and TRBJ1-5; unclear D gene. With 2 bases removed from V and 5 bases from J, the gap between germline ends came to 10 bases. The germline V gene has CDR1 PRHDT and CDR2 FYEKMQ (reference sequence). This CDR3 region has 14 residues. CDR3 amino acids: CASSLHGPHQPQHF. The CDR3 nucleotides are TGTGCCAGCAGCTTACATGGACCTCATCAGCCCCAGCATTTT. Filled out from reference TRBV13 and TRBJ1-5, the complete variable domain reads AAGVIQSPRHLIKEKRETATLKCYPIPRHDTVYWYQQGPGQDPQFLISFYEKMQSDKGSIPDRFSAQQFSDYHSELNMSSLELGDSALYFCASSLHGPHQPQHFGDGTRLSIL.

V usage is TRBV6-1 and J usage is TRBJ2-7; D could derive from TRBD1 or TRBD2 (5 bases each). V was cut by 7 bases and J by 3 bases, with 19 bases left in between. CDR3 length equals 15 residues. CDR1 is MNHNS, CDR2 SASEGT, per germline. CDR3 protein: CASKDTGTGYYEQYF. For the CDR3, the DNA is TGTGCCAGCAAAGACACCGGGACGGGGTACTACGAGCAGTACTTC.

The rearrangement joins TRBV4-1 to TRBJ2-7; a weak D match, TRBD1 (6 bases). Trimming cost V 3 bases and J 4 bases, with 16 bases left between them. The germline V gene encodes CDR1 MGHRA and CDR2 YSYEKL. The CDR3 totals 15 residues. CDR3 region: CASSQATGSLYEQYF. The CDR3 DNA reads TGCGCCAGCAGCCAGGCGACAGGTAGTTTGTACGAGCAGTACTTC.

This sequence joins TRBV4-1 and TRBJ2-7; tentatively, D is TRBD2 (7 bases). This CDR3 has 16 residues. Germline assignment: CDR1 MGHRA and CDR2 YSYEKL. Trimming removed 0 bases at V and 2 bases at J, with 14 bases between. The CDR3 DNA follows: TGCGCCAGCAGCCAAGATCTCTACGGGGGGCCCTACGAGCAGTACTTC. Translation gives CASSQDLYGGPYEQYF.

A single count supports this clone. The chain employs TRBV5-5 and TRBJ2-3; maybe TRBD2 (6 bases). This CDR3 has 15 residues. V was trimmed by 4 bases and J by 2 bases, leaving 14 bases between them. The V gene's germline CDR1 is SGHKS and CDR2 YYEKEE (reference sequence). As DNA, the CDR3 is TGTGCCAGCAGCCCGGGACTCCTATACACAGATACGCAGTATTTT. Protein: CASSPGLLYTDTQYF.

The chain couples TRBV28 to TRBJ2-5; D is uncertain. The germline V and J ends were trimmed by 4 bases and 0 bases, with 15 bases remaining between them. The CDR3 is 16 residues long. Germline values: CDR1 MDHEN, CDR2 SYDVKM. The CDR3 is CASSSSTLQYQETQYF. CDR3 in DNA: TGTGCCAGCAGTTCGTCGACTCTCCAGTACCAAGAGACCCAGTACTTC.

The rearrangement links TRBV4-1 to TRBJ2-1; no definite D call. In germline, CDR1 is MGHRA, CDR2 YSYEKL. The V end was cut by 3 bases, the J end by 7 bases, with 10 bases between. This CDR3 is built from 13 residues. This CDR3 is CASSQERVNEQFF. CDR3 in DNA: TGCGCCAGCAGCCAGGAACGGGTGAATGAGCAGTTCTTC.

This rearrangement joins TRBV7-9 to TRBJ2-7; weak D call: TRBD2 (6 bases). The CDR3 consists of 12 residues. Germline lookup yields CDR1 SEHNR and CDR2 FQNEAQ (reference sequence). V lost 4 bases and J lost 4, with 8 bases in between. CDR3 loop: CASSWGLYEQYF. The DNA of the CDR3 is TGTGCCAGCAGCTGGGGACTGTACGAGCAGTACTTC.

The chain joins TRBV6-1 to TRBJ2-7; TRBD1 agrees at 9 bases. From germline, CDR1 is MNHNS and CDR2 SASEGT. V lost 6 bases, J lost 6 bases, and 9 bases stayed unmatched. This CDR3 has 14 amino acids. As DNA, the CDR3 is TGTGCCAGCAGAACCCGGGACAGGGCCGGCGAGCAGTACTTC. As protein: CASRTRDRAGEQYF.

In the case of this clone: This sample includes further DNA sequences coding for the same CDR3. The V gene is TRBV19, the J gene TRBJ2-7; no firm D call. The CDR3 extends over 12 amino acids. Germline values: CDR1 LNHDA, CDR2 SQIVND (reference sequence). Trimming cost V 3 bases and J 0 bases, with 3 bases left between them. In DNA, the CDR3 is TGTGCCAGTAGTATGAACTCCTACGAGCAGTACTTC. Its translation is CASSMNSYEQYF.

V usage is TRBV7-7 and J usage is TRBJ2-5, with 7 bases aligning to TRBD1. The trim removed 5 bases at V and 3 bases at J, leaving 9 bases unmatched. CDR3 length: 15 amino acids. Germline CDR1 SSHAT, CDR2 FNYEAQ (reference sequence). The CDR3 bases are TGTGCCAGCAGCCGTGCGCTCCAGGGGGAAGAGACCCAGTACTTC. Residues: CASSRALQGEETQYF.

The V and J genes are TRBV5-8 and TRBJ1-3, with D uncertain. The germline V gene encodes CDR1 SGHTS and CDR2 YDEGEE. This CDR3 region has 13 residues. V lost 1 base and J lost 4, with 6 bases in between. CDR3 amino acids: CASSLLPGNTIYF. CDR3 bases: TGTGCCAGCAGCTTGCTTCCGGGAAACACCATATATTTT.

The rearrangement links TRBV29-1 to TRBJ2-5; D unclear. V dropped 6 bases and J dropped 5 bases, with 10 bases sitting between them. The CDR3 contains 11 residues. Looked up from germline, CDR1 is SQVTM and CDR2 is ANQGSEA. The CDR3 coding sequence is TGCAGCGTGAAGGGCCGCGAGACCCAGTACTTC. Translation gives CSVKGRETQYF. Filled out from reference TRBV29-1 and TRBJ2-5, the complete variable domain reads SAVISQKPSRDICQRGTSLTIQCQVDSQVTMMFWYRQQPGQSLTLIATANQGSEATYESGFVIDKFPISRPNLTFSTLTVSNMSPEDSSIYLCSVKGRETQYFGPGTRLLVL.

The CDR3 loop is CASSFPLVSGRDTQYF. CDR3 nucleotides: TGTGCCAGCAGTTTCCCTTTGGTTAGCGGGAGGGATACGCAGTATTTT. The V and J genes are TRBV28 and TRBJ2-3; TRBD2 aligns across 10 bases. The length of the CDR3 is 16 residues. The junction had 9 bases not matched to a gene; V was cut back by 3 bases and J by 6 bases. CDR1 and CDR2 (germline): MDHEN, SYDVKM. The full variable domain, rest sourced from reference TRBV28 and TRBJ2-3, is DVKVTQSSRYLVKRTGEKVFLECVQDMDHENMFWYRQDPGLGLRLIYFSYDVKMKEKGDIPEGYSVSREKKERFSLILESASTNQTSMYLCASSFPLVSGRDTQYFGPGTRLTVL.

The CDR3, as DNA: TGTGCCAGCAGGCTCAAACCGGGACTAGCGAGCCAAGAGACCCAGTACTTC. It translates to CASRLKPGLASQETQYF. The chain links TRBV28 to TRBJ2-5, with TRBD2 matching over 10 bases. The germline V gene encodes CDR1 MDHEN and CDR2 SYDVKM. The trim removed 6 bases at V and 1 base at J, leaving 11 bases unmatched. This CDR3 has 17 amino acids.

This rearrangement joins TRBV6-5 to TRBJ2-5; the D gene is possibly TRBD1 (5 bases). The germline V gene encodes CDR1 MNHEY and CDR2 SVGAGI. This CDR3 has 14 residues. The V gene lost 7 bases and the J gene lost 5 bases, with 17 bases spanning the gap. DNA of the CDR3: TGTGCCAGCACTAACCTCCTAGGGGTGGAGACCCAGTACTTC. Amino acids: CASTNLLGVETQYF.

Regarding this clone: The identical CDR3 is also encoded by other nucleotide sequences in the sample. The CDR3 DNA sequence: TGCAGCGTTGTGCGGGATACGCAGTATTTT. This encodes CSVVRDTQYF. V and J are TRBV29-1 and TRBJ2-3; D unresolved. V shed 4 bases and J shed 6 bases, with 5 bases lying between them. This CDR3 spans 10 amino acids. Germline lookup yields CDR1 SQVTM and CDR2 ANQGSEA.

This sequence joins TRBV9 and TRBJ2-7, with 11 positions matching TRBD1. Germline values: CDR1 SGDLS, CDR2 YYNGEE. With V trimmed by 5 bases and J by 3 bases, 4 bases remained unmatched. CDR3 size: 14 residues. CDR3 amino acids: CASSRTGGYYEQYF. The CDR3 region has the DNA TGTGCCAGCAGTCGGACAGGGGGCTACTACGAGCAGTACTTC.

The rearrangement links TRBV27 to TRBJ2-1, with TRBD2 matching over 12 bases. The J segment lost 7 bases and the V segment lost 2 bases, leaving 6 bases of the junction unmatched. The CDR3 loop spans 16 amino acids. The germline V gene encodes CDR1 MNHEY and CDR2 SMNVEV (reference sequence). The CDR3 DNA is TGTGCCAGCAGTTTAAGGTCTAGCGGGAGGGCTAATGAGCAGTTCTTC. Its protein product is CASSLRSSGRANEQFF.

The chain recombines TRBV5-6 with TRBJ2-1; the D gene could be TRBD1 or TRBD2 (5 bases each). From germline, CDR1 is SGHDT and CDR2 YYEEEE. Trimming stripped 1 base from V and 14 bases from J, with 13 bases between. The CDR3 is 12 residues long. The DNA of the CDR3 is TGTGCCAGCAGCTTGTCGGCGACAGCGGAGTTCTTC. This codes for CASSLSATAEFF.

This chain links TRBV9 with TRBJ2-5, with 9 bases that match TRBD2. The CDR3 is 17 residues long. Germline V gene sequence: CDR1 SGDLS, CDR2 YYNGEE. V was clipped by 3 bases and J by 2 bases; unmatched bases: 11. The CDR3 bases are TGTGCCAGCAGCGGAGAGGGACTAGCAGCATGGCAAGAGACCCAGTACTTC. Its protein is CASSGEGLAAWQETQYF.

The chain carries TRBV10-3 and TRBJ2-7; maybe TRBD1 (6 bases). Trimming removed 6 bases at V and 4 bases at J, with 25 bases between. This CDR3 has 17 residues. Per the germline V gene, CDR1 is ENHRY and CDR2 is SYGVKD. CDR3 residues: CAIRSTQGGETDYEQYF. The CDR3 nucleotides are TGTGCCATCAGGAGCACCCAAGGGGGAGAAACTGATTACGAGCAGTACTTC.

The rearrangement uses TRBV5-4 and TRBJ2-7; 7 nucleotides align to TRBD2. CDR3 size: 16 residues. The germline V gene encodes CDR1 SGHNT and CDR2 YYREEE (reference sequence). Germline trimming cut 1 base from V and 1 base from J; bases unmatched to any gene: 8. The CDR3 DNA is TGTGCCAGCAGCTTGTGGGGAGGGACGGCTTCCTACGAGCAGTACTTC. This codes for CASSLWGGTASYEQYF.

The chain carries TRBV10-3 and TRBJ1-1; TRBD1 aligns across 8 bases. The germline gives CDR1 ENHRY, CDR2 SYGVKD. With V trimmed by 0 bases and J by 3 bases, 9 bases remained unmatched. CDR3 size: 17 residues. The CDR3 sequence is CAISESVTRGPDTEAFF. The CDR3 bases are TGTGCCATCAGTGAGTCGGTTACCAGGGGGCCCGACACTGAAGCTTTCTTT.